A selection of T cell receptor beta chains follows, all from one sample in a study of cytomegalovirus exposure and HLA in healthy donors. Clones were read by immunoSEQ multiplex PCR, and TCRdb kept only the in-frame ones, dropping some. The table records roughly 330,000 clones, approximately 86% of them present only once. The sequenced sample consisted of PBMCs. These receptors all stem from a woman in her thirties in good health and CMV-seropositive. CDR3s include the opening cysteine and the closing phenylalanine or tryptophan. The D gene is left open where the match is weak. Clone size is shown for a subset of rows, as once, few, many or a class of expanded clone.

>TRBJ1-5|few|TRBV7-8|TRBD1
CASSVQGVVNQPQHF
TGTGCCAGCAGCGTACAGGGGGTGGTCAATCAGCCCCAGCATTTT
>TRBJ2-3|-|TRBV4-2|TRBD2
CASSHTTGLAEIEYTDTQYF
TGTGCCAGCAGCCATACTACGGGACTAGCGGAGATAGAATACACAGATACGCAGTATTTT
>TRBJ1-6|-|TRBV7-3|-
CASSLTLGGSTPLHF
TGTGCCAGCAGCTTAACACTGGGGGGAAGTACACCCCTCCACTTT
>TRBJ1-2|once|TRBV6-1|-
CASRLKPHPNYGYTF
TGTGCCAGCCGACTCAAACCCCACCCAAACTATGGCTACACCTTC
>TRBJ2-7|-|TRBV27|-
CASSLLGRSGYSYEQYF
TGTGCCAGCAGTTTACTAGGGCGGAGTGGGTACAGCTACGAGCAGTACTTC
>TRBJ1-2|-|TRBV5-4|-
CASSGVRGPTRYGYTF
TGTGCCAGCAGCGGGGTACGGGGCCCTACTAGGTATGGCTACACCTTC
>TRBJ1-3|-|TRBV5-1|-
CASSLGQGNTIYF
TGCGCCAGCAGCTTGGGACAGGGAAACACCATATATTTT
>TRBJ1-2|-|TRBV30|-
CAWRVSPYGYTF
TGTGCCTGGAGAGTAAGCCCCTATGGCTACACCTTC
>TRBJ2-3|-|TRBV5-1|TRBD2
CASWRRGGASDTQYF
TGCGCCAGCTGGCGACGCGGGGGGGCGTCAGATACGCAGTATTTT
>TRBJ2-1|-|TRBV5-6|TRBD1
CASKNRDRAPNEQFF
TGTGCCAGCAAGAACCGGGACAGGGCTCCCAATGAGCAGTTCTTC
>TRBJ1-2|-|TRBV4-3|TRBD1
CASSQPGGRTGSNYGYTF
TGCGCCAGCAGCCAACCAGGTGGGCGGACAGGGAGTAACTATGGCTACACCTTC
>TRBJ1-6|once|TRBV7-6|-
CASSLEKDRRSSPLHF
TGTGCCAGCAGCTTAGAGAAGGACAGAAGGAGTTCACCCCTCCACTTT
>TRBJ1-5|-|TRBV7-2|TRBD1
CASSLIVGGLNQPQHF
TGTGCCAGCAGCTTAATTGTAGGGGGCCTAAATCAGCCCCAGCATTTT
>TRBJ2-1|-|TRBV7-2|-
CASSLVEVAEQFF
TGTGCCAGCAGCTTAGTAGAAGTAGCTGAGCAGTTCTTC
>TRBJ2-2|-|TRBV27|TRBD1
CASRRLDRPYTGELFF
TGTGCCAGCAGGCGTTTGGACAGGCCCTACACCGGGGAGCTGTTTTTT
>TRBJ1-1|few|TRBV6-1|-
CASSAQGTANTEAFF
TGTGCCAGCAGTGCCCAGGGGACCGCGAACACTGAAGCTTTCTTT
>TRBJ2-7|few|TRBV11-2|TRBD2
CASSFHSGGAYEQYF
TGTGCCAGCAGCTTTCATAGCGGGGGGGCTTACGAGCAGTACTTC
>TRBJ1-1|-|TRBV27|-
CASSYTQGYTEAFF
TGTGCCAGCAGCTACACGCAGGGGTACACTGAAGCTTTCTTT
>TRBJ2-1|-|TRBV9|-
CASSPQGGGAANEQFF
TGTGCCAGCAGCCCTCAGGGGGGGGGCGCCGCCAATGAGCAGTTCTTC
>TRBJ2-7|-|TRBV18|-
CASSPVMTGAYEQYF
TGTGCCAGCTCACCGGTAATGACAGGAGCCTACGAGCAGTACTTC
>TRBJ2-7|-|TRBV27|TRBD2
CASSLIASGVGEQYF
TGTGCCAGCAGTTTAATAGCTAGCGGGGTTGGGGAGCAGTACTTC
>TRBJ1-1|-|TRBV5-4|TRBD1
CASREIQGYEAFF
TGTGCCAGCAGGGAGATACAGGGGTATGAAGCTTTCTTT
>TRBJ1-5|-|TRBV6-6|TRBD1
CASSTGTGEWSQHF
TGTGCCAGCAGCACCGGGACAGGGGAGTGGTCCCAGCATTTT
>TRBJ1-4|-|TRBV30|-
CAWSTGSIVEKLFF
TGTGCCTGGAGTACTGGGAGTATAGTTGAAAAACTGTTTTTT
>TRBJ1-4|once|TRBV7-2|-
CASSSNDRGRREDREKLFF
TGTGCCAGCAGCTCGAACGACCGAGGGAGGCGAGAAGATCGGGAAAAACTGTTTTTT
>TRBJ2-5|-|TRBV5-6|-
CASSTMDQQETQYF
TGTGCCAGCAGCACCATGGACCAACAAGAGACCCAGTACTTC
>TRBJ2-7|few|TRBV10-1|TRBD1
CASSGSGTDLTYEQYF
TGCGCCAGCAGTGGATCCGGGACAGATTTAACCTACGAGCAGTACTTC
>TRBJ2-6|-|TRBV7-8|-
CASSLVSGAGANVLTF
TGTGCCAGCAGCTTAGTCTCCGGCGCCGGGGCCAACGTCCTGACTTTC
>TRBJ1-3|-|TRBV7-2|-
CASLVGNTIYF
TGTGCCAGCTTAGTGGGAAACACCATATATTTT
>TRBJ1-2|-|TRBV6-1|TRBD1
CASSEKQGTYGYTF
TGTGCCAGCAGTGAGAAACAGGGGACCTATGGCTACACCTTC
>TRBJ2-7|-|TRBV15|-
CATSRDGTTYEQYF
TGTGCCACCAGCAGAGACGGGACGACCTACGAGCAGTACTTC
>TRBJ2-5|-|TRBV27|TRBD1
CASSLRQGEETQYF
TGTGCCAGCAGTTTGCGGCAGGGGGAAGAGACCCAGTACTTC
>TRBJ2-7|-|TRBV10-2|TRBD1
CASSEDRGLYEQYF
TGCGCCAGCAGTGAGGACAGGGGGCTCTACGAGCAGTACTTC
>TRBJ2-2|-|TRBV14|-
CASSQAGNTGELFF
TGTGCCAGCAGCCAAGCAGGGAACACCGGGGAGCTGTTTTTT
>TRBJ2-2|-|TRBV12-1|-
CASSFWGGENTGELFF
TGTGCCAGCAGCTTTTGGGGAGGGGAGAACACCGGGGAGCTGTTTTTT
>TRBJ2-7|-|TRBV5-1|-
CASSMDTALVEQYF
TGCGCCAGCAGCATGGACACGGCACTTGTCGAGCAGTACTTC
>TRBJ1-2|-|TRBV7-2|TRBD1
CASSYDRAYTF
TGTGCCAGCAGCTACGACAGGGCCTACACCTTC
>TRBJ1-6|few|TRBV28|-
CASSSNSPLHF
TGTGCCAGCAGCTCAAATTCACCCCTCCACTTT
>TRBJ1-5|-|TRBV30|TRBD1
CAWGRQGNNQPQHF
TGTGCCTGGGGGCGACAGGGAAACAATCAGCCCCAGCATTTT
>TRBJ2-1|-|TRBV7-3|-
CASSLSSNEQFF
TGTGCCAGCAGCTTATCGAGCAATGAGCAGTTCTTC
>TRBJ1-2|once|TRBV7-6|-
CASSLTDHNGNYGYTF
TGTGCCAGCAGCTTAACGGACCATAATGGAAACTATGGCTACACCTTC
>TRBJ2-7|-|TRBV28|-
CASSFSGTNEQYF
TGTGCCAGCAGTTTCTCCGGGACAAACGAGCAGTACTTC
>TRBJ2-3|once|TRBV19|TRBD1
CASTRQGEGTVSQYF
TGTGCCAGTACCAGACAGGGGGAAGGGACAGTGTCGCAGTATTTT
>TRBJ2-2|-|TRBV2|TRBD1
CASSGHQGAGTGELFF
TGTGCCAGCAGCGGTCATCAGGGGGCCGGCACCGGGGAGCTGTTTTTT
>TRBJ1-5|-|TRBV28|-
CASRAPYRHYSNQPQHF
TGTGCCAGCAGAGCCCCCTACCGACACTATAGCAATCAGCCCCAGCATTTT
>TRBJ2-7|-|TRBV6-4|TRBD1
CASSDWDSGRAYEQYF
TGTGCCAGCAGTGATTGGGACAGCGGCCGGGCCTACGAGCAGTACTTC
>TRBJ1-4|-|TRBV9|TRBD1
CASSATGGAYEKLFF
TGTGCCAGCAGCGCTACAGGGGGCGCGTATGAAAAACTGTTTTTT
>TRBJ2-2|-|TRBV30|-
CAWKLNSNTGELFF
TGTGCCTGGAAACTAAATTCGAACACCGGGGAGCTGTTTTTT
>TRBJ2-3|-|TRBV27|TRBD1
CASSKIRTGVADTQYF
TGTGCCAGCAGCAAGATCCGGACAGGGGTTGCAGATACGCAGTATTTT
>TRBJ2-3|once|TRBV28|TRBD2
CASSLIGGGGTDTQYF
TGTGCCAGCAGTTTAATCGGCGGGGGGGGCACAGATACGCAGTATTTT
>TRBJ1-5|-|TRBV18|-
CASSPTQGRQPQHF
TGTGCCAGCTCACCGACACAGGGCAGGCAGCCCCAGCATTTT
>TRBJ2-1|once|TRBV7-8|TRBD2
CASSPREGNEQFF
TGTGCCAGCAGCCCCCGGGAGGGCAATGAGCAGTTCTTC